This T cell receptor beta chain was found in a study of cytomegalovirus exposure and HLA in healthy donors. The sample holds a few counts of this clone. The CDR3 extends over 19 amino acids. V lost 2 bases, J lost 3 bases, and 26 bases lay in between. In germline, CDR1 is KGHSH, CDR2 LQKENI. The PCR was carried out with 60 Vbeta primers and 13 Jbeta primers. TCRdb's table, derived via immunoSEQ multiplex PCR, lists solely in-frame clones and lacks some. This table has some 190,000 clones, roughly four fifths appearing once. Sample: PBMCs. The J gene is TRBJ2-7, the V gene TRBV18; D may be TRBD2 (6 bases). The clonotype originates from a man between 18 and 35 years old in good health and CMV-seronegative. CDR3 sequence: CASSPIHPRDLRRGYEQYF. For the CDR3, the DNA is TGTGCCAGCTCACCAATCCATCCCCGGGACCTTCGGAGGGGCTACGAGCAGTACTTC. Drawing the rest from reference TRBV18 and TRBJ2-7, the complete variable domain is NAGVMQNPRHLVRRRGQEARLRCSPMKGHSHVYWYRQLPEEGLKFMVYLQKENIIDESGMPKERFSAEFPKEGPSILRIQQVVRGDSAAYFCASSPIHPRDLRRGYEQYFGPGTRLTVT.